A selection of T cell receptor beta chains follows, all from one sample in a study of blood T cell repertoires in COVID-19. Method: immunoSEQ multiplex PCR; TCRdb's copy keeps in-frame clones and lacks some. Of about 210,000 clones listed, about four fifths are singletons. Sequenced sample: peripheral blood. Every receptor here comes from a woman older than 75 with COVID-19, enrolled during active disease. CDR3s include the opening cysteine and the closing phenylalanine or tryptophan. Fields, in order: CDR3 protein, CDR3 DNA, D gene, J gene, V gene, clone size. D genes are given only for firm matches. Size is omitted from some rows. Given values are once, few, many or a class for expanded clones.

CASSLVGTGTSGNTIYF	TGTGCCAGCAGCTTGGTTGGGACAGGGACCTCTGGAAACACCATATATTTT	TRBD1	TRBJ1-3	TRBV5-4	-
CASSPPGLAGAHEQYF	TGTGCCAGCTCACCACCTGGCCTAGCGGGGGCCCACGAGCAGTACTTC	TRBD2	TRBJ2-7	TRBV18	-
CASSGPGNTIYF	TGTGCCAGCAGTGGGCCTGGAAACACCATATATTTT	-	TRBJ1-3	TRBV19	-
CATYSGGPYEQYF	TGTGCCACCTATAGCGGGGGGCCCTACGAGCAGTACTTC	TRBD2	TRBJ2-7	TRBV6-6	-
CASSVARVVNTGELFF	TGTGCCAGCAGCGTAGCGCGGGTGGTGAACACCGGGGAGCTGTTTTTT	-	TRBJ2-2	TRBV9	few
CASAGQGGGYTF	TGTGCCAGCGCGGGACAGGGAGGTGGCTACACCTTC	TRBD1	TRBJ1-2	TRBV25-1	many
CASSYTPGQQMEKLFF	TGTGCCAGCAGCTATACACCGGGACAGCAAATGGAAAAACTGTTTTTT	TRBD1	TRBJ1-4	TRBV5-5	-
CASSPPGARQPQHF	TGCGCCAGCAGCCCGCCAGGGGCGCGGCAGCCCCAGCATTTT	-	TRBJ1-5	TRBV4-1	-
CASREGVDYGYTF	TGTGCCAGCAGGGAGGGAGTAGACTATGGCTACACCTTC	-	TRBJ1-2	TRBV28	-
CASSHPRGGARSPLHF	TGCGCCAGCAGCCACCCCCGGGGGGGGGCTCGGTCACCCCTCCACTTT	-	TRBJ1-6	TRBV4-1	-
CASSEQTGWGNQPQHF	TGTGCCAGCAGTGAGCAAACAGGGTGGGGGAATCAGCCCCAGCATTTT	-	TRBJ1-5	TRBV6-1	few
CASSSLPSAEVGYTF	TGTGCCAGCAGCTCCCTTCCCTCCGCGGAGGTTGGCTACACCTTC	-	TRBJ1-2	TRBV5-6	-
CASGKDGTGALNTEAFF	TGTGCCAGCGGCAAAGACGGGACAGGGGCTCTGAACACTGAAGCTTTCTTT	-	TRBJ1-1	TRBV21-1	-
CASSIPGISSTFHGYTF	TGTGCCAGTAGTATACCCGGGATCTCTTCCACCTTTCATGGCTACACCTTC	-	TRBJ1-2	TRBV19	few
CASSLGSTGNEKLFF	TGTGCCAGCAGCTTGGGGTCGACGGGGAATGAAAAACTGTTTTTT	-	TRBJ1-4	TRBV5-4	-
CAITRKQGAPNYGYTF	TGTGCCATCACCCGAAAACAGGGGGCGCCTAACTATGGCTACACCTTC	TRBD1	TRBJ1-2	TRBV10-3	-
CASLNLGGVNSPLHF	TGTGCCAGTCTTAATCTAGGGGGCGTCAATTCACCCCTCCACTTT	-	TRBJ1-6	TRBV21-1	once